This passage covers 7 T cell receptor beta chains from one sample sequenced in a study of CD8+ T cells in alopecia areata (dated by TCRdb to the late 2010s). The library was obtained by the immunoSEQ multiplex PCR assay. To provide template for TCR sequencing, every sample had RNA extracted and reverse transcribed into cDNA. Held by TCRdb, this immuneACCESS table contains in-frame sequences only and omits some clones. Under half of the omission traces to an unresolved V gene where checked; the cause of the rest is unknown. This sample lists about 150,000 clones; less than 65% were detected once. 35% to 40% of the sample goes to the ten largest clones. Sequencing was performed on CD8+ T cells sorted from blood. These receptors were collected from a human donor in good health.

The V gene is TRBV5-1, the J gene TRBJ1-1; perhaps TRBD1 as D (5 bases). Trimming cost V 0 bases and J 4 bases, with 7 bases left between them. This CDR3 comprises 13 residues. Germline V gene data show CDR1 as SGHRS and CDR2 as YFSETQ. CDR3 loop: CASSLGDGTEAFF. CDR3 DNA: TGCGCCAGCAGCTTGGGGGACGGCACTGAAGCTTTCTTT.

The chain links TRBV5-6 to TRBJ2-7; 8 nucleotides agree with TRBD1. The germline V gene encodes CDR1 SGHDT and CDR2 YYEEEE. V dropped 2 bases and J dropped 2; count of bases not matched to a gene: 3. The CDR3 contains 14 residues. The chain's CDR3 is CASSFGTGTYEQYF. The CDR3 nucleotides are TGTGCCAGCAGCTTCGGGACAGGAACCTACGAGCAGTACTTC.

This chain connects TRBV6-5 to TRBJ2-5, with D possibly TRBD2 on 6 matching bases. V was clipped by 2 bases and J by 4 bases, with 14 bases between them. There are 15 residues in the CDR3. CDR1 is MNHEY and CDR2 is SVGAGI in the germline V gene. CDR3 nucleotides: TGTGCCAGCAGTTACACGTGGAGGGGAGGAGAGACCCAGTACTTC. This gives the protein CASSYTWRGGETQYF.

The genes are TRBV10-3 and TRBJ1-1; D unclear. From germline, CDR1 is ENHRY and CDR2 SYGVKD. V lost 8 bases to trimming and J lost 3 bases, with 16 bases between them. This CDR3 contains 14 residues. Here the CDR3 reads CAIRDGTIYTEAFF. Here the CDR3 DNA reads TGTGCCATCCGCGACGGAACCATTTACACTGAAGCTTTCTTT.

The V and J genes are TRBV6-5 and TRBJ1-2; a weak D match, TRBD1 (6 bases). In germline, CDR1 is MNHEY, CDR2 SVGAGI. With 8 bases removed from V and 6 bases from J, the gap between germline ends came to 22 bases. CDR3 length equals 15 residues. Written as DNA, the CDR3 is TGTGCCAGCCAAGTTACCGCACAGGGAGACGATGGCTACACCTTC. It specifies CASQVTAQGDDGYTF.

This clone was recorded once. The chain joins TRBV7-9 to TRBJ2-7; TRBD1 might be the D (6 bases). CDR3 length equals 16 residues. In germline, CDR1 is SEHNR, CDR2 FQNEAQ (reference sequence). V lost 1 base and J 7 bases, leaving 20 bases between the germline ends. CDR3 region: CASSLESGLGAGEQYF. CDR3 bases: TGTGCCAGCAGCTTAGAGTCCGGTCTGGGGGCAGGGGAGCAGTACTTC. The variable domain in full, with the rest retrieved from reference TRBV7-9 and TRBJ2-7, is DTGVSQNPRHKITKRGQNVTFRCDPISEHNRLYWYRQTLGQGPEFLTYFQNEAQLEKSRLLSDRFSAERPKGSFSTLEIQRTEQGDSAMYLCASSLESGLGAGEQYFGPGTRLTVT.

The V gene is TRBV5-1, the J gene TRBJ2-7, with D unresolved. The CDR3 length is 14 residues. With 0 bases removed from V and 3 bases from J, the gap between germline ends came to 10 bases. Germline CDR1 reads SGHRS; CDR2 reads YFSETQ. The CDR3 region has the DNA TGCGCCAGCAGCTTGGTCCGAGGCGACTACGAGCAGTACTTC. Its protein is CASSLVRGDYEQYF.